The 20 T cell receptor beta chains reported below all come from one sample, sequenced in a study of early T cells in non-severe SARS-CoV-2 infection. One entry per CDR3 protein results from TCRdb running MiXCR on the 5' RACE reads. The sample consists of some 76,000 distinct CDR3 sequences, 15% to 18% of them appearing once. Input material: whole blood. These receptors all come from an adult who was a healthcare worker with PCR-confirmed SARS-CoV-2 infection or an uninfected control (not recorded which).

This clonotype was observed once. The CDR3 carries no conserved terminal phenylalanine or tryptophan, so it likely arises from a read error. The chain recombines TRBV20-1 with TRBJ2-7, with TRBD2 as a possible D gene (6 bases). CDR1 is DFQATT, CDR2 SNEGSKA, per germline (reference sequence). The CDR3 sequence is 14 residues long. The V end was cut by 0 bases, the J end by 2 bases, with 11 bases between. CDR3 coding DNA: TGCAGTGCTAGAGATCAGGCGGGAACCTACGAGCAGTACATC. Its protein is CSARDQAGTYEQYI.

This clonotype occurred a few times. This chain uses TRBV10-2 with TRBJ1-2, with 10 bases fitting TRBD1. CDR3 size: 14 residues. Trimming took 7 bases from V and 10 from J; bases not matched to a gene: 12. CDR1 and CDR2 from the germline V gene are WSHSY and SAAADI. As DNA, the CDR3 is TGCGCCAGCACCAGGACAGGGGGTGCCCTTGACTACACCTTC. Translation gives CASTRTGGALDYTF.

Only a few counts were recorded for this clonotype. The chain carries TRBV2 and TRBJ1-3; no clear D gene. Germline CDR1 SNHLY, CDR2 FYNNEI. The V gene lost 8 bases and the J gene lost 4 bases, with 12 bases spanning the gap. CDR3 length equals 13 residues. DNA of the CDR3: TGTGCCAGCCTTTACTCGGAGGGAAACACCATATATTTT. It specifies CASLYSEGNTIYF.

This clonotype was seen more than once but under ten times. The chain employs TRBV6-5 and TRBJ1-2; TRBD1 matches at 9 bases. The junction had 8 bases not matched to a gene; V was cut back by 3 bases and J by 9 bases. The CDR3 loop spans 14 amino acids. Germline assignment: CDR1 MNHEY and CDR2 SVGAGI. The CDR3: CASSYFRQGGSYTF. CDR3 bases: TGTGCCAGCAGTTATTTCCGACAGGGGGGGAGCTACACCTTC.

This chain uses TRBV29-1 with TRBJ1-2, with 8 nucleotides matching TRBD1. The CDR3 has 14 amino acids. The germline V gene encodes CDR1 SQVTM and CDR2 ANQGSEA. The J segment lost 4 bases and the V segment lost 7 bases, leaving 11 bases of the junction unmatched. The CDR3 nucleotides are TGCAGCGCTGGGACAGGACTCGGAGCCTATGGCTACACCTTC. As protein: CSAGTGLGAYGYTF.

The chain uses TRBV12-3 or TRBV12-4 and TRBJ2-3, with 7 bases lining up with TRBD2. Trimming cost V 5 bases and J 0 bases; bases outside gene matches: 11. The CDR3 has 17 amino acids. The CDR3 here is CASSPLGGWESTDTQYF. The CDR3 bases are TGTGCCAGCAGTCCACTGGGGGGGTGGGAAAGCACAGATACGCAGTATTTT.

The chain has TRBV11-2 and TRBJ2-2; D may correspond to TRBD1 or TRBD2 (6 bases each). The length of the CDR3 is 17 residues. V was clipped by 7 bases and J by 0 bases, with 18 bases between them. CDR1 SGHAT and CDR2 FQNNGV come from the germline V gene. The CDR3 coding sequence is TGTGCCAGCACCGTACTTGGGGGGCGGGCGAACACCGGGGAGCTGTTTTTT. Its translation is CASTVLGGRANTGELFF.

This clonotype was observed a few times. The rearrangement uses TRBV7-6 and TRBJ2-2; D is unresolved. Trimming removed 5 bases at V and 5 bases at J, with 12 bases between. In germline, CDR1 is SGHVS, CDR2 FNYEAQ. The CDR3 spans 14 residues. The CDR3 loop reads CASSLLDGTGELFF. As DNA, the CDR3 is TGTGCCAGCAGCCTCTTAGACGGAACCGGGGAGCTGTTTTTT. The full variable domain, in which reference TRBV7-6 and TRBJ2-2 provide the parts outside the CDR3, is GAGVSQSPRYKVTKRGQDVALRCDPISGHVSLYWYRQALGQGPEFLTYFNYEAQQDKSGLPNDRFSAERPEGSISTLTIQRTEQRDSAMYRCASSLLDGTGELFFGEGSRLTVL.

The V call is TRBV6-6, the J call TRBJ1-1; 8 bases fit TRBD1. The CDR3 totals 12 residues. V was pared by 6 bases and J by 8 bases, with 5 bases of the junction left unmatched. Germline assignment: CDR1 MNHNY and CDR2 SVGAGI (reference sequence). CDR3 in DNA: TGTGCCAGCAGCCGGACAGGGATGGAAGCTTTCTTT. Translating gives CASSRTGMEAFF.

This rearrangement joins TRBV19 to TRBJ2-7, with 9 bases aligning to TRBD1. This CDR3 has 14 amino acids. CDR1 is LNHDA, CDR2 SQIVND, per germline (reference sequence). J lost 4 bases, V lost 4 bases, and 5 bases had no gene match. This CDR3 reads CASSTTGGDYEQYF. CDR3 nucleotide sequence: TGTGCCAGTAGTACAACAGGGGGCGATTACGAGCAGTACTTC.

In this sample, this clonotype turned up a few times. J is TRBJ1-2 and V is TRBV5-1, with no clear D. CDR3 length equals 15 residues. V lost 0 bases and J lost 4, with 13 bases in between. CDR1 is SGHRS and CDR2 is YFSETQ in the germline V gene. The CDR3 nucleotides read TGCGCCAGCAGCTTGGGGGCACAAGAACCCTATGGCTACACCTTC. This sequence encodes CASSLGAQEPYGYTF. Supplemented by reference TRBV5-1 and TRBJ1-2, the full variable domain reads KAGVTQTPRYLIKTRGQQVTLSCSPISGHRSVSWYQQTPGQGLQFLFEYFSETQRNKGNFPGRFSGRQFSNSRSEMNVSTLELGDSALYLCASSLGAQEPYGYTFGSGTRLTVV.

CDR3 sequence reads: CASSHLWTSGSDSEQYF. DNA for the CDR3: TGTGCCAGCAGCCACCTGTGGACTAGCGGGAGTGATAGCGAGCAGTACTTC. This chain links TRBV6-2 or TRBV6-3 with TRBJ2-7, with TRBD2 matching 13 bases. The CDR3 spans 17 residues. With V trimmed by 6 bases and J by 6 bases, 14 bases remained unmatched. Germline V lookup: CDR1 MNHEY, CDR2 SVGEGT.

At least ten counts were recorded for this clonotype. The rearrangement uses TRBV12-5 and TRBJ2-3; TRBD1 matches at 7 bases. V was clipped by 6 bases and J by 0 bases; unmatched bases: 6. CDR3 size: 15 residues. CDR1 is LGHNT, CDR2 FRNRAP, per germline. CDR3 loop: CASGTGQTSTDTQYF. In DNA form, the CDR3 reads TGTGCTAGTGGGACAGGGCAAACTAGCACAGATACGCAGTATTTT.

The sample holds many counts of this clonotype. The rearrangement links TRBV20-1 to TRBJ1-4; D is unresolved. The V gene lost 4 bases and the J gene lost 8 bases, with 20 bases spanning the gap. Germline assignment: CDR1 DFQATT and CDR2 SNEGSKA (reference sequence). The CDR3 length is 15 residues. This CDR3 is CSANDVIAGSEKLFF. CDR3 DNA: TGCAGTGCTAATGATGTGATCGCGGGAAGCGAAAAACTGTTTTTT.

This clonotype was seen repeatedly, ten times or more. The chain combines TRBV20-1 with TRBJ2-3; TRBD2 might be the D (5 bases). The CDR3 is made up of 13 amino acids. In germline, CDR1 is DFQATT, CDR2 SNEGSKA (reference sequence). V was shortened by 3 bases and J by 6 bases, with 13 bases between the two germline ends. The CDR3 here is CSARPSPSDTQYF. The DNA of the CDR3 is TGCAGTGCTAGGCCTAGCCCAAGCGATACGCAGTATTTT.

There are a few counts of this clonotype. V usage is TRBV9 and J usage is TRBJ1-1; D remains unclear. The CDR3 runs to 13 residues. In germline, CDR1 is SGDLS, CDR2 YYNGEE. V was trimmed by 4 bases and J by 1 base, leaving 8 bases between them. The CDR3 coding sequence is TGTGCCAGCAGCTCCAAGTGGAACACTGAAGCTTTCTTT. Protein sequence: CASSSKWNTEAFF.

This chain links TRBV12-3 or TRBV12-4 with TRBJ2-2; tentative D call: TRBD2 (6 bases). The V and J ends lost 1 base and 0 bases respectively, with 6 bases between them. The CDR3 spans 15 residues. The CDR3 sequence: CASSLGGANTGELFF. The CDR3 nucleotides are TGTGCCAGCAGTTTAGGGGGGGCGAACACCGGGGAGCTGTTTTTT.

This clonotype was counted only a few times. The chain uses TRBV27 and TRBJ2-3; D remains unclear. CDR3 size: 14 residues. V gave up 6 bases and J gave up 6 bases, with 16 bases separating them. Germline V gene data show CDR1 as MNHEY and CDR2 as SMNVEV (reference sequence). The CDR3 DNA follows: TGTGCCAGCAGCCCGCGGCCGGTTCTGGATACGCAGTATTTT. Its protein is CASSPRPVLDTQYF.

The V and J genes are TRBV11-2 and TRBJ1-1; 9 nucleotides match TRBD1. Trimming removed 5 bases from V and 6 bases from J; junction bases left unmatched: 7. The germline V gene encodes CDR1 SGHAT and CDR2 FQNNGV. This CDR3 has 14 residues. CDR3 protein: CASSPPTGGSEAFF. Here the CDR3 DNA reads TGTGCCAGCAGCCCACCGACAGGGGGATCTGAAGCTTTCTTT.

This chain links TRBV11-3 with TRBJ1-2, with D perhaps TRBD1 (6 bases). Germline V gene lookup returns CDR1 SGHNT and CDR2 YENEEA. The CDR3 extends over 14 amino acids. With 4 bases removed from V and 7 bases from J, the gap between germline ends came to 16 bases. The CDR3 reads CASSSARGAPGYTF. The CDR3, as DNA: TGTGCCAGCAGCTCAGCCCGGGGGGCGCCTGGCTACACCTTC.